The T cell receptor beta chain under discussion was sequenced for a study of blood T cell repertoires in COVID-19. Study as a whole: Both acute and convalescent COVID-19 samples were obtained from the United States, Italy and Spain. The cDNA or gDNA used as material had been derived from T cells, B-cell-depleted T cells, or PBMCs.

Using immunoSEQ multiplex PCR, the repertoire was profiled, and TCRdb retains in-frame clones only, with some absent. The table shows 97,000 or so clones, with 70% to 90% occurring only once. The CDR3 extends over 15 amino acids. Germline trimming cut 4 bases from V and 2 bases from J; bases unmatched to any gene: 5. The germline V gene encodes CDR1 SGHTA and CDR2 FQGNSA. The chain employs TRBV7-2 and TRBJ2-1, with 7 bases lining up with TRBD1. Sample: peripheral blood. The clonotype comes from a man in his fifties with active COVID-19. The CDR3 sequence is CASSSTGTAYNEQFF. Here the CDR3 DNA reads TGTGCCAGCAGCTCTACCGGGACAGCCTACAATGAGCAGTTCTTC.